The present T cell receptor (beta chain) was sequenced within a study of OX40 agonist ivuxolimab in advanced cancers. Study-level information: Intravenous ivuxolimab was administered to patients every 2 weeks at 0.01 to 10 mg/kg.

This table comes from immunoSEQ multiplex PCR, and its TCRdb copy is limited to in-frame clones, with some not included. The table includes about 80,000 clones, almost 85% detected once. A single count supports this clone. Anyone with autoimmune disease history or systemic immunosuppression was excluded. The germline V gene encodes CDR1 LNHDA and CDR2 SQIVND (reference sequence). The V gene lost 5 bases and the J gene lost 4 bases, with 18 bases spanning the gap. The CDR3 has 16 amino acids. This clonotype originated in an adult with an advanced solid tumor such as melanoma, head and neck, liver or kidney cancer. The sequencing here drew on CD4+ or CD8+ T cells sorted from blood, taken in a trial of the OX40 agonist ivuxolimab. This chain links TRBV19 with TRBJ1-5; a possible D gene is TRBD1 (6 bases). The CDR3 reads CASSFHTTGINQPQHF. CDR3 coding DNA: TGTGCCAGTAGTTTCCACACCACAGGGATAAATCAGCCCCAGCATTTT.